This T cell receptor beta chain came from a study of molecular identifiers for immune sequencing clone quantification. The study's findings and limits: Whereas naive cells kept under 1% of molecules in clones above 20 RNA copies, such clones held over 99% in effectors. Spiked TCR RNA from one Jurkat cell reportedly showed up when mixed among one million naive cells.

Per the germline V gene, CDR1 is MNHNS and CDR2 is SASEGT. V shed 1 base and J shed 4 bases, with 14 bases lying between them. The CDR3 length is 15 residues. Regarding this clonotype: Its antigen is undetermined.

Naive CD8 T cells were FACS-sorted by CD8+CD4-CCR7+CD45RA+ markers. Preparation methods for the bulk TCR libraries were those previously described, with listed TCR primers. TCRdb reanalysed the PCR reads using MiXCR and keeps one entry per CDR3 protein. The data contain approximately 320,000 distinct CDR3 sequences, about 22% of them singletons. What was sequenced was naive CD8+ T cells from blood, with Jurkat cell RNA spiked in. As to subset: FACS-sorted CD8+CD4-CCR7+CD45RA+ naive T cells. The receptor was isolated from a human donor in good health. Some libraries in this study had Jurkat cell RNA spiked in. This chain links TRBV6-1 with TRBJ2-7, with D maybe TRBD1 (6 bases). CDR3 in DNA: TGTGCCAGCAGTGAAGAAGGTGCAGGGGCGTACGAGCAGTACTTC. Translated: CASSEEGAGAYEQYF.